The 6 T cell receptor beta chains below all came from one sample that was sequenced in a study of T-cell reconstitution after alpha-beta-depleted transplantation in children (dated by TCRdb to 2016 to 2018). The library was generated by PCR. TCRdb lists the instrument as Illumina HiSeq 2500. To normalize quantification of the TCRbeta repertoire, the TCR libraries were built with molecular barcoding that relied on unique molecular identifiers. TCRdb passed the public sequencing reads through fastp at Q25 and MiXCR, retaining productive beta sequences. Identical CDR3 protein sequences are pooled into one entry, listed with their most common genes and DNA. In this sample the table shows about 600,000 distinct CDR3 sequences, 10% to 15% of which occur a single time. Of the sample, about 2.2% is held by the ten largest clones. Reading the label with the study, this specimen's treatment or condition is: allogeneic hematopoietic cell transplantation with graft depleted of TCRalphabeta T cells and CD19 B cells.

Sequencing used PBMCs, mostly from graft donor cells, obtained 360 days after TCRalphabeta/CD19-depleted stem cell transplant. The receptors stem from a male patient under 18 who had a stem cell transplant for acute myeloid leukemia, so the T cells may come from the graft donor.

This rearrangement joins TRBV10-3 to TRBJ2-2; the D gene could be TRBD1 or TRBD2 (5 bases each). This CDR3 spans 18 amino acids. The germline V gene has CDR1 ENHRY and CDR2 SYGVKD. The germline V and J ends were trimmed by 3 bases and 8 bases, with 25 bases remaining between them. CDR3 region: CAISDPFLRDRTSGELFF. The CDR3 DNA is TGTGCCATCAGTGATCCGTTCCTCCGGGACCGGACGTCGGGGGAGCTGTTTTTT.

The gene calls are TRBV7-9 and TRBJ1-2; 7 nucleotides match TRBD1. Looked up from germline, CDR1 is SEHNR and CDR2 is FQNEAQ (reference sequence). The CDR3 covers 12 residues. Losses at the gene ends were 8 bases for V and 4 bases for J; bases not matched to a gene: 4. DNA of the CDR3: TGTGCCAGCCGGACAGGATCCTATGGCTACACCTTC. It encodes CASRTGSYGYTF.

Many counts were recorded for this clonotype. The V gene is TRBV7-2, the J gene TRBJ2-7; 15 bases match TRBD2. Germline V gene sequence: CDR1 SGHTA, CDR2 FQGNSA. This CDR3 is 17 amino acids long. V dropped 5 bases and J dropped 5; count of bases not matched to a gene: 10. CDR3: CASSRGLAGGTSNEQYF. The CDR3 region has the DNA TGTGCCAGCAGCAGGGGACTAGCGGGAGGAACCTCGAACGAGCAGTACTTC.

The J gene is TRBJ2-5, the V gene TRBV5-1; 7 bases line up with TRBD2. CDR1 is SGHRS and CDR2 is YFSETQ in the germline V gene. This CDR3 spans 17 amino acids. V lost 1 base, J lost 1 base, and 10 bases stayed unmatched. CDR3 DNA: TGCGCCAGCAGCTTGATCGGTCTAGGGAGGGGCCAAGAGACCCAGTACTTC. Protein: CASSLIGLGRGQETQYF.

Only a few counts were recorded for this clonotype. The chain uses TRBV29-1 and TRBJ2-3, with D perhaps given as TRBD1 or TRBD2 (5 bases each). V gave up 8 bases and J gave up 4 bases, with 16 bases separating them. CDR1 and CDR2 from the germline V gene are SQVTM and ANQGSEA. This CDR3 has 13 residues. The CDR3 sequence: CSYRGQGPDTQYF. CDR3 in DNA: TGCAGCTACAGAGGGCAGGGTCCAGATACGCAGTATTTT.

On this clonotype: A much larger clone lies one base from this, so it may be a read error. CDR3 protein: CASSFSDPDTQHF. The CDR3 region has the DNA TGTGCCAGCAGTTTCTCGGACCCGGATACGCAGCATTTT. The V gene is TRBV12-3 or TRBV12-4, the J gene TRBJ2-3; D is unresolved. The J call may be in error: the DNA end matches TRBJ1-5 better. CDR3 size: 13 residues.